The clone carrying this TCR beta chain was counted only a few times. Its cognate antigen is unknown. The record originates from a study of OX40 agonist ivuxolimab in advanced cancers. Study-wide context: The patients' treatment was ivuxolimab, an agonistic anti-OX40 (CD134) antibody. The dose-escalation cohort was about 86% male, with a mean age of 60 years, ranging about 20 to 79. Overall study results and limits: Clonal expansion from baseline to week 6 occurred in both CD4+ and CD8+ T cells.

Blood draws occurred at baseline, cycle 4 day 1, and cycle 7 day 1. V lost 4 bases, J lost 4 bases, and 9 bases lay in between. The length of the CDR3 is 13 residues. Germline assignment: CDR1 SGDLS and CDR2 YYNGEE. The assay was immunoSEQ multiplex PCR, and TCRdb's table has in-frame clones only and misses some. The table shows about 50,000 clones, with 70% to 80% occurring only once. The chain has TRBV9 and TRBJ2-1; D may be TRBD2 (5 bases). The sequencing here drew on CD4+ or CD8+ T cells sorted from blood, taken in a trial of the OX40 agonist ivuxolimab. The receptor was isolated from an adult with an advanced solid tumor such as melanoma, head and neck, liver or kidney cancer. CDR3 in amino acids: CASSPRGYNEQFF. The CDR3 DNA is TGTGCCAGCAGCCCCCGAGGGTACAATGAGCAGTTCTTC.